Here is one TCR beta chain with its context. This clonotype was seen at least ten times. Its antigen target is currently unknown. No much larger clone exists at a distance of one base, and base qualities are not known. The CDR3 measures 17 amino acids from cysteine to phenylalanine. Only the CDR3 region is kept as DNA, spanning 51 bases read in frame from base 1. The germline V gene provides CDR1 MDHEN and CDR2 SYDVKM. Trimmed from V: 5 bases; trimmed from J: 1 base; junction bases lacking a gene match: 11. Hyperthyroidism patients were aged 18 to 65 years and newly diagnosed, with disease duration of less than 2 months. Any patient with an uncontrolled infection, another autoimmune disease, pregnancy or lactation was excluded. Diagnoses were established on the basis of clinical symptoms, serum thyroxine and TRAb, thyroid ultrasound, and orbital computed tomography. For progressor patients, blood was drawn at the first diagnosis of hyperthyroidism, before any ophthalmopathy symptoms had appeared. Ficoll-Paque density gradient centrifugation was used to isolate PBMCs from approximately 10 ml of fresh peripheral blood. Progressor patients were first diagnosed with Graves' hyperthyroidism and then developed ophthalmopathy during follow-up. Total RNA was extracted using Trizol reagent, and RNA quality was assessed on an Agilent 2100 Bioanalyzer.

The TCR beta CDR3 regions were amplified from the RNA transcripts. A first-round RT-PCR of the TCR CDR3 used the HTBI primer set with the Qiagen OneStep RT-PCR kit. Libraries were constructed in a second round of multiplex PCR, after which size selection and purification were carried out. Paired-end sequencing of the libraries was performed with 100 bp reads on an Illumina HiSeq2000. As for the authors' bioinformatics: SOAPnuke was used to process the raw data, with reads discarded if the reads contained adapters or uncalled bases, had a mean Phred below 15, or lacked an exact constant-primer or identifier match. COPE v1.2.5 was used to merge high-quality paired reads, and clonotypes were defined as unique nucleotide sequences. MiTCR v1.1 was used to align the clonotypes against IMGT TRBV, TRBD and TRBJ reference segments. Analysis was restricted to V-J combinations with a frequency above 0.0001, which covered 99.2% of repertoires. The TCS score was defined as the ratio of F50 (clonal expansion) to E x V (chaos), calculated using BLOSUM62-based TCRdist between CDR3 peptides within each V-J. Welch's t-statistics and random forest reduced roughly 540 V-J features to around 14, which were used in a naive Bayes classifier (R e1071). TCRdb passed the public sequencing reads through fastp at Q25 and MiXCR, retaining productive beta sequences. CDR3 protein sequences are deduplicated, and each keeps its most common genes and DNA. TCRdb, not the authors, supplied the V and J calls. The sample profile shows 110,000 to 150,000 distinct CDR3 sequences; 22% of them were found once. The biggest ten clones account for 65% to 80% of the sample.

The record originates from a study of T cells in Graves' hyperthyroidism and ophthalmopathy (dated by TCRdb to the late 2010s). Background for the entire study: Peripheral blood samples were taken at initial diagnosis, before any treatment was given. The paper reports TCR Vbeta CDR3 sequencing of over 120 peripheral blood samples: fewer than 50 ophthalmopathy, 70 to 85 hyperthyroidism and roughly 17 progressor patients. Following sampling, methimazole starting at 30 mg daily was given to hyperthyroidism patients, and high-dose intravenous methylprednisolone was given to ophthalmopathy patients. In about 6 Graves' hyperthyroidism patients, the study also compared T-cell repertoires from thyroid tissue with T-cell repertoires from blood. To identify distinguishing TCR V-J signatures, a discovery cohort of 90 to 100 patients was used, comprising 43 with Graves' ophthalmopathy and 57 with stable Graves' hyperthyroidism. The 75 to 100 discovery patients were randomly split 7:3 into training and test sets. Prospective prediction of ophthalmopathy was tested in an independent validation cohort consisting of roughly 19 hyperthyroidism patients and some 17 patients who later progressed to ophthalmopathy. Study-level results and caveats: In validation, the model predicted progression to ophthalmopathy with approximately 71% sensitivity and roughly 72% specificity, a median of around six months before onset. A model built on a 13 V-J signature distinguished ophthalmopathy from stable hyperthyroidism, reaching roughly 88% sensitivity and around 82% specificity in cross-validation and 80%/75% in testing. Sample size was not statistically predetermined, and blinding of investigators to group allocation was not performed. Most expanded thyroid clonotypes (frequency above 0.001) were also detected in blood, suggesting blood repertoires may reflect thyroid immune responses.

The TCR originated in a woman aged 45-60 years with Graves' hyperthyroidism that later progressed to Graves' ophthalmopathy. Sample: blood. This receptor chain uses TRBV28 and TRBJ2-3; 8 bases in the junction line up with TRBD2. The sequenced DNA: TGTGCCAGCAGTCTTCGGGGGGGGGACTACCGCACAGATACGCAGTATTTT. It translates to CASSLRGGDYRTDTQYF.